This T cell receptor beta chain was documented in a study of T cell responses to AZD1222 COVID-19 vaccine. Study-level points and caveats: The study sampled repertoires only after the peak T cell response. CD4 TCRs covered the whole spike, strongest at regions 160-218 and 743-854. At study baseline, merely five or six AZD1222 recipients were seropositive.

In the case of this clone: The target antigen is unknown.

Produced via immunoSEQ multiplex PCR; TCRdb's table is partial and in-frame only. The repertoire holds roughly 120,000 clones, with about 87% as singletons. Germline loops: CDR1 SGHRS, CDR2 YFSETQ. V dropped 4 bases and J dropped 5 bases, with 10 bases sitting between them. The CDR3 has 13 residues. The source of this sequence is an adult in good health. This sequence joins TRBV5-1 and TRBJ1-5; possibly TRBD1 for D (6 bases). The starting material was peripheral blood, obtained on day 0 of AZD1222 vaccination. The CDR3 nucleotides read TGCGCCAGCAGCCCGGACAGATATCAGCCCCAGCATTTT. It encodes CASSPDRYQPQHF.